This T cell receptor beta chain was captured by sequencing in a study of cytomegalovirus exposure and HLA in healthy donors. Study-wide results and limits: For most subjects, TCR beta sequences were reported to predict HLA-A and HLA-B alleles with accuracy. There were reportedly fewer N-insertions in an Asian-associated ancestry cluster than the approximately 630-donor mean, in a later analysis.

Germline CDR1 and CDR2: LNHNV and YYDKDF (reference sequence). Trimming shortened V by 1 base and J by 0 bases, and 13 bases separated the two germline ends. The CDR3 is 16 amino acids. Of note for this clone: No antigen is known for it.

Both 60 Vbeta primers and 13 Jbeta primers went into the PCR. Libraries were prepared by immunoSEQ multiplex PCR; TCRdb keeps only in-frame clonotypes and omits some of them. The sample features about 87,000 clones, with 15% to 17% in its top ten. This receptor was obtained from a man in his fifties or sixties in good health and CMV-seropositive. The chain uses TRBV15 and TRBJ2-7; the D gene is possibly TRBD2 (5 bases). Input material: PBMCs. The CDR3 nucleotides are TGTGCCACCAGCAGAGTGGGTATGGGGAGCTCCTACGAGCAGTACTTC. Protein sequence: CATSRVGMGSSYEQYF.